These 22 T cell receptor beta chains share one sample of origin, sequenced in a study of cytomegalovirus exposure and HLA in healthy donors. PCR used 60 Vbeta primers and 13 Jbeta primers. The table came from immunoSEQ multiplex PCR; TCRdb's copy has only in-frame clones and leaves some out. The profile shows approximately 110,000 clones, around three quarters of them singletons. Material: PBMCs. These receptors all stem from a woman aged 40 to 49 in good health and CMV-seronegative.

The gene calls are TRBV2 and TRBJ1-5; 8 nucleotides match TRBD1. The V gene end was trimmed by 4 bases and the J gene end by 3 bases; junction bases not matched to a gene: 5. The CDR3 consists of 15 residues. Germline CDR1 is SNHLY and CDR2 is FYNNEI. This CDR3 is CASSGDRPFNQPQHF. In DNA, the CDR3 is TGTGCCAGCAGTGGGGACAGGCCCTTCAATCAGCCCCAGCATTTT.

The CDR3 region is CASSGRQGVNTEAFF. The CDR3 bases are TGTGCCAGCAGTGGTCGACAGGGGGTGAACACTGAAGCTTTCTTT. V usage is TRBV6-5 and J usage is TRBJ1-1; 9 bases map to TRBD1. This CDR3 region has 15 residues. Trimming removed 5 bases from V and 0 bases from J; junction bases left unmatched: 4. Germline lookup yields CDR1 MNHEY and CDR2 SVGAGI.

The chain recombines TRBV18 with TRBJ1-1; D is ambiguous. The V end lost 0 bases, the J end lost 7 bases, and 9 bases lay between the germline ends. Germline CDR1 KGHSH, CDR2 LQKENI. This CDR3 contains 13 residues. For the CDR3, the DNA is TGTGCCAGCTCACCACCGAGTCGCGGTGAAGCTTTCTTT. Amino acids: CASSPPSRGEAFF.

V and J are TRBV10-1 and TRBJ2-3; D perhaps matches TRBD2 (5 bases). Trimming shortened V by 3 bases and J by 1 base, and 11 bases separated the two germline ends. This CDR3 is 15 amino acids long. Germline lookup yields CDR1 WNHNN and CDR2 SYGVQD (reference sequence). CDR3 sequence reads: CASSEGQRRTDTQYF. The CDR3 DNA reads as TGCGCCAGCAGTGAAGGCCAGCGGCGCACAGATACGCAGTATTTT.

The rearrangement joins TRBV6-1 to TRBJ1-1; D is perhaps TRBD1 (5 bases). The germline CDR1 and CDR2 sequences are MNHNS and SASEGT. CDR3 length: 15 residues. V lost 0 bases and J 3 bases, leaving 11 bases between the germline ends. The CDR3 DNA reads TGTGCCAGCAGTGAAGCAGCAGGGTCGTACACTGAAGCTTTCTTT. Amino acids: CASSEAAGSYTEAFF.

The J gene is TRBJ2-7, the V gene TRBV5-1, with a possible D match to TRBD1 (6 bases). Germline CDR1 reads SGHRS; CDR2 reads YFSETQ. The CDR3 extends over 15 amino acids. The V end was cut by 1 base, the J end by 1 base, with 12 bases between. The CDR3 protein is CASSLSRTESYEQYF. In nucleotides, the CDR3 is TGCGCCAGCAGCTTGTCCCGGACAGAGTCCTACGAGCAGTACTTC.

This chain joins TRBV19 and TRBJ1-3; no definite D call. The CDR3 sequence is 16 residues long. CDR1 LNHDA and CDR2 SQIVND come from the germline V gene (reference sequence). Trimming left V 4 bases short and J 0 bases short, with 13 bases between. CDR3 region: CASSNGGAFSGNTIYF. In DNA form, the CDR3 reads TGTGCCAGTAGTAACGGCGGTGCATTCTCTGGAAACACCATATATTTT.

The chain is built from TRBV2 and TRBJ2-7; TRBD2 matches at 9 bases. Germline CDR1 and CDR2: SNHLY and FYNNEI. This CDR3 is built from 13 residues. V lost 8 bases to trimming and J lost 5 bases; unmatched junction nucleotides: 7. The CDR3 DNA sequence: TGTGCCAGCGCGGGGGGGCTTTGGAACGAGCAGTACTTC. Protein product: CASAGGLWNEQYF.

Of note for this clone: Germline is not matched at one junction end, which may reflect a read error. The same CDR3 also results from other DNA sequences found in this sample. This sequence joins TRBV30 and TRBJ2-7; 8 bases align to TRBD2. CDR1 and CDR2 from the germline V gene are GTSNPN and SVGIG (reference sequence). CDR3 length: 16 residues. The CDR3 nucleotides read TGTGCTTGGAGTGTATCCAGCGGGAGAAGTTTATACGAGCAGTACTTC. Its protein is CAWSVSSGRSLYEQYF.

The rearrangement joins TRBV21-1 to TRBJ1-4; TRBD1, the table's D call, lacks a check against the DNA. TRBV21-1 is a recognized pseudogene. CDR3 length equals 17 residues. CDR3 DNA sequence: TGTGCCAGCAGCAAATATGCCAGGGGGCGGCAGAATGAAAAACTGTTTTTT. Its translation: CASSKYARGRQNEKLFF.

The CDR3 region is CASSLATGRAYEQYF. The CDR3 coding sequence is TGTGCCAGCAGCTTAGCGACAGGGCGGGCCTACGAGCAGTACTTC. The V call is TRBV11-2, the J call TRBJ2-7; TRBD1 matches at 7 bases. The trim removed 1 base at V and 2 bases at J, leaving 5 bases unmatched. The CDR3 has 15 amino acids. The germline gives CDR1 SGHAT, CDR2 FQNNGV.

The CDR3 protein is CASSPNRGDQPQHF. The DNA of the CDR3 is TGTGCCAGCTCACCGAACAGGGGTGATCAGCCCCAGCATTTT. The chain has TRBV18 and TRBJ1-5, with 7 nucleotides matching TRBD1. The V and J ends lost 3 bases and 5 bases, in that order; junction bases with no gene match: 4. This CDR3 is 14 amino acids long. CDR1 and CDR2 from the germline V gene are KGHSH and LQKENI.

The V and J genes are TRBV27 and TRBJ1-5, with 7 bases aligning to TRBD1. The V gene's germline CDR1 is MNHEY and CDR2 SMNVEV (reference sequence). V was pared by 6 bases and J by 9 bases, with 11 bases of the junction left unmatched. This CDR3 region has 14 residues. CDR3 DNA sequence: TGTGCCAGCAGCCCTGGACAGGTGGATCGGCCCCAGCATTTT. Protein: CASSPGQVDRPQHF.

This sequence joins TRBV5-1 and TRBJ1-2; D may be TRBD1 (6 bases). CDR3 length equals 12 residues. Trimming removed 2 bases from V and 7 bases from J, with 9 bases in between. Germline CDR1 and CDR2: SGHRS and YFSETQ. This chain's CDR3 is CASSFRGGGYTF. The CDR3 DNA follows: TGCGCCAGCAGCTTCAGGGGTGGTGGCTACACCTTC.

This chain connects TRBV19 to TRBJ2-7; 9 nucleotides match TRBD1. This CDR3 is built from 14 residues. Germline CDR1 LNHDA, CDR2 SQIVND (reference sequence). J was trimmed by 1 base and V by 6 bases; bases with no gene match: 4. The DNA of the CDR3 is TGTGCCAGTAGGGCCGGGACAGGGTCCTACGAGCAGTACTTC. Its translation: CASRAGTGSYEQYF. The variable domain in full, completed from reference TRBV19 and TRBJ2-7, reads DGGITQSPKYLFRKEGQNVTLSCEQNLNHDAMYWYRQDPGQGLRLIYYSQIVNDFQKGDIAEGYSVSREKKESFPLTVTSAQKNPTAFYLCASRAGTGSYEQYFGPGTRLTVT.

A few counts support this clone. This chain joins TRBV15 and TRBJ1-1; D is perhaps TRBD1 (6 bases). This CDR3 spans 14 amino acids. Germline CDR1 LNHNV, CDR2 YYDKDF (reference sequence). The V end lost 0 bases, the J end lost 11 bases, and 16 bases lay between the germline ends. The CDR3 DNA sequence: TGTGCCACCAGCAGAGATCTGGCAGGGACAATGGCTTTCTTT. Translating gives CATSRDLAGTMAFF.

V and J are TRBV21-1 and TRBJ1-1; the table assigns TRBD1, which was not confirmed against the DNA. TRBV21-1 is termed a pseudogene. The CDR3 is 20 amino acids. The CDR3 sequence: CASSKVPNGTARFMNTEAFF. The DNA for the CDR3 is TGTGCCAGCAGCAAAGTTCCGAACGGGACAGCCAGATTTATGAACACTGAAGCTTTCTTT.

This clone was seen a handful of times. The V gene is TRBV19, the J gene TRBJ2-4, with 9 bases that match TRBD1. CDR1 LNHDA and CDR2 SQIVND come from the germline V gene (reference sequence). The CDR3 spans 16 residues. V lost 5 bases, J lost 7 bases, and 12 bases stayed unmatched. The CDR3 sequence: CASSSPFRDRDNIQYF. Here the CDR3 DNA reads TGTGCCAGTAGTTCCCCGTTCCGGGACAGGGACAACATTCAGTACTTC.

This clone came up once. CDR3 in amino acids: CASSLVLEQFF. The CDR3 coding sequence is TGTGCCAGCAGCTTGGTCCTTGAGCAGTTCTTC. The chain is built from TRBV5-5 and TRBJ2-1, with D uncertain. The CDR3 contains 11 residues. Trimming shortened V by 0 bases and J by 9 bases, and 4 bases separated the two germline ends. Germline-derived CDR1 and CDR2 are SGHKS and YYEKEE (reference sequence).

V usage is TRBV11-2 and J usage is TRBJ2-5, with 8 bases that match TRBD1. From germline, CDR1 is SGHAT and CDR2 FQNNGV. V was clipped by 5 bases and J by 1 base; unmatched bases: 15. This CDR3 region has 18 residues. The DNA of the CDR3 is TGTGCCAGCAGCCGTGGGGGGTGGGCCGGGACAGGCCAAGAGACCCAGTACTTC. Translation gives CASSRGGWAGTGQETQYF.

The chain uses TRBV7-6 and TRBJ2-5, with D possibly TRBD2 on 6 matching bases. Germline CDR1 SGHVS, CDR2 FNYEAQ. The CDR3 is made up of 17 amino acids. Deletions cut 2 bases from V and 4 bases from J, with 20 bases between. Here the CDR3 DNA reads TGTGCCAGCAGCTTAAAGGGGCGGGGTCTAGCGTCAGAGACCCAGTACTTC. The encoded protein is CASSLKGRGLASETQYF. Using reference TRBV7-6 and TRBJ2-5 for the parts outside the CDR3, the full variable domain is GAGVSQSPRYKVTKRGQDVALRCDPISGHVSLYWYRQALGQGPEFLTYFNYEAQQDKSGLPNDRFSAERPEGSISTLTIQRTEQRDSAMYRCASSLKGRGLASETQYFGPGTRLLVL.

This rearrangement joins TRBV1 to TRBJ2-3; the table assigns TRBD2, which was not confirmed against the DNA. TRBV1 is recorded as a pseudogene. This CDR3 is 18 amino acids long. CDR3 residues: CTSSPGLAGEGLGDTQYF. The CDR3 DNA reads TGCACCAGCAGCCCGGGACTAGCGGGAGAGGGGCTGGGGGATACGCAGTATTTT.